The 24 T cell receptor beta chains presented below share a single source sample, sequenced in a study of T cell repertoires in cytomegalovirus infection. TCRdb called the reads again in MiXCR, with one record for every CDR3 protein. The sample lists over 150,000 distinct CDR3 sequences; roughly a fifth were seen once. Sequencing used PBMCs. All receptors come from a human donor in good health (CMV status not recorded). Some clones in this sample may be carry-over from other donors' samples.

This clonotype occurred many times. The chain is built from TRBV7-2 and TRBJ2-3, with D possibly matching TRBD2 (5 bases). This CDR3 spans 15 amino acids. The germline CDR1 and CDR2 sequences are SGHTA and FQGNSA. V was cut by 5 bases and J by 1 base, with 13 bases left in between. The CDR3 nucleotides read TGTGCCAGCAGCCCCGAGGGTTTTGGCACAGATACGCAGTATTTT. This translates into CASSPEGFGTDTQYF.

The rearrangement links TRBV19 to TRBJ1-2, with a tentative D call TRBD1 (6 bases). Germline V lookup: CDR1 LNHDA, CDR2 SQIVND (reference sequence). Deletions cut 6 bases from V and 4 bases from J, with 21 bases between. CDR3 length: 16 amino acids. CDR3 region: CASSPTWGGGAYGYTF. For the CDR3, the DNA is TGTGCCAGTAGCCCAACTTGGGGGGGGGGGGCCTATGGCTACACCTTC.

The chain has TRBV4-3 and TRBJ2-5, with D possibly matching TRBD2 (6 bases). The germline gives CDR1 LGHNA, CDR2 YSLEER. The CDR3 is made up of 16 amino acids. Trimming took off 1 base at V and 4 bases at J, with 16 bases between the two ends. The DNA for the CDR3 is TGCGCCAGCAGCCAAGGCCAAGAGGGGACTGGAGAGACCCAGTACTTC. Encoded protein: CASSQGQEGTGETQYF.

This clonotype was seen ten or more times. The CDR3 reads CASSGTGDSGANVLTF. Here the CDR3 DNA reads TGTGCCAGCAGTGGGACAGGAGACTCTGGGGCCAACGTCCTGACTTTC. This chain connects TRBV6-4 to TRBJ2-6; the match to TRBD1 covers 7 bases. With 4 bases clipped from V and 0 bases from J, the junction kept 3 bases outside the gene matches. Germline V gene sequence: CDR1 MRHNA, CDR2 SNTAGT. There are 16 residues in the CDR3.

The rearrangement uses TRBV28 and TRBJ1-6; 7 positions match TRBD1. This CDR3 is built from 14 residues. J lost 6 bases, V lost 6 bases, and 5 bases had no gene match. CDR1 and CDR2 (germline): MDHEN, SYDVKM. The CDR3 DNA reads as TGTGCCAGCAGGGACGGGACAGTTAATTCACCCCTCCACTTT. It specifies CASRDGTVNSPLHF.

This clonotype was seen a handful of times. The CDR3 is CASSQTRRQGTQPQHF. CDR3 bases: TGTGCCAGCAGCCAAACTCGGCGTCAGGGGACGCAGCCCCAGCATTTT. The chain uses TRBV14 and TRBJ1-5; possible D gene TRBD1, 6 bases. The V and J ends lost 2 bases and 7 bases respectively, with 18 bases between them. CDR3 length: 16 amino acids. Germline V gene sequence: CDR1 SGHDN, CDR2 FVKESK.

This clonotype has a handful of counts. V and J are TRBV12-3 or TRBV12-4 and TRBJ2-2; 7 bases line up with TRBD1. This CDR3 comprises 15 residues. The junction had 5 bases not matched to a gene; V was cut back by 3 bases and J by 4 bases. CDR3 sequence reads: CASSFRAGGTGELFF. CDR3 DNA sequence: TGTGCCAGCAGTTTTAGGGCAGGGGGCACCGGGGAGCTGTTTTTT.

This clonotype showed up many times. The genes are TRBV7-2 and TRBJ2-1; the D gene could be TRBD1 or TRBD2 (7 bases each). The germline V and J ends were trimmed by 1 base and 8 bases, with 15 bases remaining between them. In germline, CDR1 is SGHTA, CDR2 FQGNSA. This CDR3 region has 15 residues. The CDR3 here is CASSLGGGGGDEQFF. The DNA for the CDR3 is TGTGCCAGCAGCTTAGGGGGGGGAGGGGGCGATGAGCAGTTCTTC.

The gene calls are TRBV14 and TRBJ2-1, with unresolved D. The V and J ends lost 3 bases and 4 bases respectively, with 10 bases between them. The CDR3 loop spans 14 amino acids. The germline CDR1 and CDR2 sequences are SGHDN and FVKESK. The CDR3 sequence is CASSQAVSYNEQFF. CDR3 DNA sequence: TGTGCCAGCAGCCAGGCCGTCAGTTACAATGAGCAGTTCTTC.

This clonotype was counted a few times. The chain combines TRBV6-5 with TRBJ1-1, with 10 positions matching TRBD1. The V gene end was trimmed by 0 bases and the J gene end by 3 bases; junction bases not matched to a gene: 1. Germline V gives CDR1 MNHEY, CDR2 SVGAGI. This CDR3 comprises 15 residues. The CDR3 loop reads CASSYSGQGDTEAFF. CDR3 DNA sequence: TGTGCCAGCAGTTACTCAGGACAGGGGGACACTGAAGCTTTCTTT.

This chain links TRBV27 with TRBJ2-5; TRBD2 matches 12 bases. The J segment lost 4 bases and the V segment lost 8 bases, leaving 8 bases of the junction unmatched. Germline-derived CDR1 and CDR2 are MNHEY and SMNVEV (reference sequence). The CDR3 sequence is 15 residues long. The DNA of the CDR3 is TGTGCCAGCCGAACTCGGACTAGCGGGACAGAGACCCAGTACTTC. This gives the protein CASRTRTSGTETQYF.

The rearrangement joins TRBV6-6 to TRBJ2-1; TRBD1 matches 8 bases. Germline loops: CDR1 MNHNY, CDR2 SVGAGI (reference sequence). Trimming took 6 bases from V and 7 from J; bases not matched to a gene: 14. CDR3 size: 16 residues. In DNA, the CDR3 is TGTGCCAGCAGATCACGTGGACAGGGATGGCGGAATGAGCAGTTCTTC. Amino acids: CASRSRGQGWRNEQFF.

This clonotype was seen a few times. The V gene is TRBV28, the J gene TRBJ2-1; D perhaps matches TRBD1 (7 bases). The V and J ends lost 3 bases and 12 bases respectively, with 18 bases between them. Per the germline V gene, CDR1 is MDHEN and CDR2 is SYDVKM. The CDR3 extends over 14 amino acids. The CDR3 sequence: CASSLIRQGGTQFF. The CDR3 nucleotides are TGTGCCAGCAGTTTGATCCGACAGGGAGGTACGCAGTTCTTC.

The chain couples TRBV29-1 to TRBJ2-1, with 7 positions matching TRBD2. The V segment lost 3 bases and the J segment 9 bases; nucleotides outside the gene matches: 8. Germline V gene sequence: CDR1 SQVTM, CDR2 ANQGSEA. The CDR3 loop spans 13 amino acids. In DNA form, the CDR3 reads TGCAGCGTTGAGTTGGCGGGAGATGTTGAGCAGTTCTTC. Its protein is CSVELAGDVEQFF.

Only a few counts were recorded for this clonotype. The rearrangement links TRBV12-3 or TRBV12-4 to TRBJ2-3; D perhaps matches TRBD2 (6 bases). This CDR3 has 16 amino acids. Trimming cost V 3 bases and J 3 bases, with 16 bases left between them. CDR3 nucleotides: TGTGCCAGCAGTTTTTTGGGGGGAGCTAGGACAGATACGCAGTATTTT. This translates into CASSFLGGARTDTQYF.

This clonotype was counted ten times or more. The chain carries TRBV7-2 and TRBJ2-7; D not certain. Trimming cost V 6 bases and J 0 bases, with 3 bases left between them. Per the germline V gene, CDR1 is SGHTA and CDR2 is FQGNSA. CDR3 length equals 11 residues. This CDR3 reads CASSPSYEQYF. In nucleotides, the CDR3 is TGTGCCAGCAGTCCCTCCTACGAGCAGTACTTC.

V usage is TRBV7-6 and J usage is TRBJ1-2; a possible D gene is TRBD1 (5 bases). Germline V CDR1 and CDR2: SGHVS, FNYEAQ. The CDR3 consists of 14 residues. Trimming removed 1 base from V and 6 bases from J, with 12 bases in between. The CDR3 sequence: CASSLVAGRDGYTF. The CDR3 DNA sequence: TGTGCCAGCAGCTTAGTCGCAGGGCGAGATGGCTACACCTTC.

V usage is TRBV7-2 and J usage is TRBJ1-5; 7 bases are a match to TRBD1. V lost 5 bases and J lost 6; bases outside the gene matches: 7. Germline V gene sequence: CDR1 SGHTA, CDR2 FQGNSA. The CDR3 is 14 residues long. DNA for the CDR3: TGTGCCAGCAGCAAAGACAGGGTGGGTCAGCCCCAGCATTTT. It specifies CASSKDRVGQPQHF.

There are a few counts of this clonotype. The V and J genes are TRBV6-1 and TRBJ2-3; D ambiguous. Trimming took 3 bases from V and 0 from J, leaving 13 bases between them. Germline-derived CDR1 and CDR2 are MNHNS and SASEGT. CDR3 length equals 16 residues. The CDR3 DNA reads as TGTGCCAGCAGTGATTTCCCAGACTCTAGCACAGATACGCAGTATTTT. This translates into CASSDFPDSSTDTQYF.

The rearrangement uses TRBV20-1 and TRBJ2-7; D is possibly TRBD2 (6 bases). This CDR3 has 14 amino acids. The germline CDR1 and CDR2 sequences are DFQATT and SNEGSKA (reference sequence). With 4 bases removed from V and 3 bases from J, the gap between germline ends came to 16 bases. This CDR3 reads CSATKKEGSYEQYF. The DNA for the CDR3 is TGCAGTGCTACCAAAAAGGAGGGTAGCTACGAGCAGTACTTC.

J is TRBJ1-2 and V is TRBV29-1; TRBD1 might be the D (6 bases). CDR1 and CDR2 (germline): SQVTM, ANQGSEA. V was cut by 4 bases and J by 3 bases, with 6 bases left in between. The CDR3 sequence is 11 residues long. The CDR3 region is CSVGTDYGYTF. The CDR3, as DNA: TGCAGCGTTGGGACAGACTATGGCTACACCTTC. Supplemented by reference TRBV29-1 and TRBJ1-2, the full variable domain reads SAVISQKPSRDICQRGTSLTIQCQVDSQVTMMFWYRQQPGQSLTLIATANQGSEATYESGFVIDKFPISRPNLTFSTLTVSNMSPEDSSIYLCSVGTDYGYTFGSGTRLTVV.

CDR3 bases: TGCGCCAGCAGCTTGGCCGCGGGCATGAACACTGAAGCTTTCTTT. The encoded protein is CASSLAAGMNTEAFF. V is TRBV5-1 and J is TRBJ1-1; no firm D call. The CDR3 is 15 residues long. V shed 0 bases and J shed 0 bases, with 9 bases lying between them. Germline V gene lookup returns CDR1 SGHRS and CDR2 YFSETQ.

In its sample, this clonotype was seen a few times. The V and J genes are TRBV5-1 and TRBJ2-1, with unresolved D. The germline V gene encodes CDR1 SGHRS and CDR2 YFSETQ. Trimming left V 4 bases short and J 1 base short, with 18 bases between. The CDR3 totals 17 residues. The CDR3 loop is CASSLFGPNPSYNEQFF. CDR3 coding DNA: TGCGCCAGCAGCCTTTTCGGACCGAATCCGTCCTACAATGAGCAGTTCTTC.

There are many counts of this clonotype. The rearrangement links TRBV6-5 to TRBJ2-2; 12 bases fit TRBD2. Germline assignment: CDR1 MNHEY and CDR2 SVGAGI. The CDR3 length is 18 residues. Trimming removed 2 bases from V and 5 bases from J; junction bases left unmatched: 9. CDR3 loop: CASSYRTSGIQRTGELFF. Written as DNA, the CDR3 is TGTGCCAGCAGTTACCGGACTAGCGGGATTCAGAGGACCGGGGAGCTGTTTTTT.